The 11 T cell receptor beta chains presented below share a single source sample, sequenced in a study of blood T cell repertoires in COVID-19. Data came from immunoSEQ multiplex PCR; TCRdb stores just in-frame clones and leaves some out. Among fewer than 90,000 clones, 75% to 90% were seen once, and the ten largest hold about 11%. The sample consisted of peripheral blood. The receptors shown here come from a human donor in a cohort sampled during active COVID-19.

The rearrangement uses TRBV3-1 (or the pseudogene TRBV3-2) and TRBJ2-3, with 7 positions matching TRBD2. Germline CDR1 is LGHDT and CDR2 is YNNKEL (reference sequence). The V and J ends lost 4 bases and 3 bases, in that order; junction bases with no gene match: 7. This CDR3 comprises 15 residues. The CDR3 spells CASSPSGWWTDTQYF. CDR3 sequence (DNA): TGTGCCAGCAGCCCTAGCGGTTGGTGGACAGATACGCAGTATTTT.

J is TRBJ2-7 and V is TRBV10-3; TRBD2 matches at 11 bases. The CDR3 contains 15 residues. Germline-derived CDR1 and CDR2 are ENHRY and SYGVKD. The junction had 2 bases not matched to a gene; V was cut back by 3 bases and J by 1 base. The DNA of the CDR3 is TGTGCCATCAGTGATTGGACTAGCGGGTCCTACGAGCAGTACTTC. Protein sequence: CAISDWTSGSYEQYF.

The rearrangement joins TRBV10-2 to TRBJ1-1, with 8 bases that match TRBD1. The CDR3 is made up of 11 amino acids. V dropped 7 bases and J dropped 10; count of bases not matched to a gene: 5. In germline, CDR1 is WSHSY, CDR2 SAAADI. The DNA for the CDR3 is TGCGCCAGCATGACCACAGGGGGAGCTTTCTTT. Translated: CASMTTGGAFF.

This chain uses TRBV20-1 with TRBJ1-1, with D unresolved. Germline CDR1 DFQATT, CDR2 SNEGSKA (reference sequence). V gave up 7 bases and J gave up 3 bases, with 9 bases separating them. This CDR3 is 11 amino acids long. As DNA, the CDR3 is TGCAGTGTGCGAGGAGACACTGAAGCTTTCTTT. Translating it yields CSVRGDTEAFF.

The CDR3 nucleotides read TGTGCCAGCAGCTTGCCTCAGGGGGTACAAGAGACCCAGTACTTC. Translation gives CASSLPQGVQETQYF. The chain couples TRBV5-8 to TRBJ2-5; TRBD1 matches 7 bases. The CDR3 runs to 15 residues. V trimming: 1 base; J trimming: 2 bases; junction bases outside the gene matches: 5. Germline V lookup: CDR1 SGHTS, CDR2 YDEGEE.

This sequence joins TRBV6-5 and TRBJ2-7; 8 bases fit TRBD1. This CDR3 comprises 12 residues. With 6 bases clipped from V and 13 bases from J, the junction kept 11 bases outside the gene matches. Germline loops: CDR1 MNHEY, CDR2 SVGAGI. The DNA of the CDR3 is TGTGCCAGCAGGGACCAGGACAGGGTCGGATACTTC. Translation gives CASRDQDRVGYF.

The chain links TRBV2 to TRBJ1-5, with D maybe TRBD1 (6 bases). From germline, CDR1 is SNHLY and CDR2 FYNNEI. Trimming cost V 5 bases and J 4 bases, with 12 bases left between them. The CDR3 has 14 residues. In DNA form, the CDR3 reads TGTGCCAGCAGTTCCGGGACACAGAATCAGCCCCAGCATTTT. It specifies CASSSGTQNQPQHF.

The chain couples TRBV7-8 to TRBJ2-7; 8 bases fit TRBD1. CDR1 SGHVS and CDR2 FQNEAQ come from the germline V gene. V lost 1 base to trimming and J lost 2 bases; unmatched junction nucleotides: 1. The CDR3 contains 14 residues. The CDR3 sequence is CASSLGTGTYEQYF. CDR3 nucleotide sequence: TGTGCCAGCAGCTTAGGGACAGGGACCTACGAGCAGTACTTC.

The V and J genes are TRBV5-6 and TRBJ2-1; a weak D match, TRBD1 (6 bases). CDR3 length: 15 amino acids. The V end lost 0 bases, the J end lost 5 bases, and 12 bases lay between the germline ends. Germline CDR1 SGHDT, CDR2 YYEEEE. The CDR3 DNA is TGTGCCAGCAGCTTGGGGCACAGGGTCGACAATGAGCAGTTCTTC. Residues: CASSLGHRVDNEQFF.

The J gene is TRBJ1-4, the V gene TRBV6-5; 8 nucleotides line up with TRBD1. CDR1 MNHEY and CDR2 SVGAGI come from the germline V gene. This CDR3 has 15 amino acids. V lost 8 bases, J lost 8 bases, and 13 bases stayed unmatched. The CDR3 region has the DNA TGTGCCAGCCGACCCCCCGGGACAGGCAGAGAAAAACTGTTTTTT. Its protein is CASRPPGTGREKLFF.

The CDR3 loop is CASFRTGGSQETQYF. The CDR3 region has the DNA TGCGCCAGCTTCCGGACAGGGGGGAGCCAAGAGACCCAGTACTTC. The chain joins TRBV5-1 to TRBJ2-5; 10 nucleotides align to TRBD1. Germline CDR1 reads SGHRS; CDR2 reads YFSETQ. The CDR3 has 15 residues. The J segment lost 1 base and the V segment lost 7 bases, leaving 7 bases of the junction unmatched.